The text below deals with one TCR beta chain. This sample is part of a study of blood T cell repertoires in COVID-19. Across the study: The United States, Italy and Spain supplied acute and convalescent COVID-19 samples. PBMCs, B-cell-depleted T cells, or T cells were the source of the cDNA or gDNA that made up the material.

As originally analysed: How many nucleated cells were present was estimated from reference gene primer amplification. Using immunoSEQ multiplex PCR, the repertoire was profiled, and TCRdb retains in-frame clones only, with some absent. The DNA was the basis for D and trimming; V, J and clone size are from that table. The table records a few hundred thousand clones, roughly 86% of them present only once. Germline V gene sequence: CDR1 MNHEY, CDR2 SVGEGT. The CDR3 is 15 amino acids. V lost 5 bases and J lost 7; bases outside the gene matches: 4. This receptor was identified in a human donor with acute or convalescent COVID-19. The donor label of this sample is uncertain. The J gene is TRBJ2-1, the V gene TRBV6-2 or TRBV6-3; TRBD2 aligns across 14 bases. The specimen was peripheral blood. Here the CDR3 DNA reads TGTGCCAGCAGTAACGGACTAGCGGGAGGTAATGAGCAGTTCTTC. Its protein is CASSNGLAGGNEQFF.